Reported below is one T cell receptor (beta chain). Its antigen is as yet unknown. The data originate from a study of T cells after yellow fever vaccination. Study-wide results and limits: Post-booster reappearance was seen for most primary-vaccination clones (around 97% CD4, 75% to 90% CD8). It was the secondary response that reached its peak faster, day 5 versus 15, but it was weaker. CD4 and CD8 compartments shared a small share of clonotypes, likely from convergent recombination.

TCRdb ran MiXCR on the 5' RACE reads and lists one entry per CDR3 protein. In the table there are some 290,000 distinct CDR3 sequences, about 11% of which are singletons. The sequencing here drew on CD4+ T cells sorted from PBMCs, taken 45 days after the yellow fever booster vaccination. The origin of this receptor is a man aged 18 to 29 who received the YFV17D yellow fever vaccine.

The CDR3 region is CASSISGTGTKNIQYF. The CDR3 DNA follows: TGTGCCAGTAGTATTTCGGGGACGGGAACCAAAAACATTCAGTACTTC. This chain uses TRBV19 with TRBJ2-4; D could derive from TRBD1 or TRBD2 (5 bases each). Deletions cut 3 bases from V and 2 bases from J, with 14 bases between. Germline values: CDR1 LNHDA, CDR2 SQIVND (reference sequence). The CDR3 contains 16 residues.